This TCR beta chain was profiled in a study of T cell changes during pregnancy in multiple sclerosis. V dropped 1 base and J dropped 1; count of bases not matched to a gene: 5. Germline V lookup: CDR1 LNHNV, CDR2 YYDKDF (reference sequence). The CDR3 consists of 16 residues. TCRdb keeps only in-frame clones here, not all; method: immunoSEQ multiplex PCR. The table lists tens of thousands of clones, about 90% of them singletons, with 0.4% to 0.6% in the top ten. The material sequenced was CD4+ T cells from peripheral blood mononuclear cells, taken in the second trimester of pregnancy. The gene calls are TRBV15 and TRBJ2-3, with 7 bases identical to TRBD2. The receptor's source is a female donor with multiple sclerosis, enrolled in a pregnancy study. The CDR3 DNA follows: TGTGCCACCAGCAGAGGGGTGGCGGGGGGCACAGATACGCAGTATTTT. Amino acid sequence: CATSRGVAGGTDTQYF.